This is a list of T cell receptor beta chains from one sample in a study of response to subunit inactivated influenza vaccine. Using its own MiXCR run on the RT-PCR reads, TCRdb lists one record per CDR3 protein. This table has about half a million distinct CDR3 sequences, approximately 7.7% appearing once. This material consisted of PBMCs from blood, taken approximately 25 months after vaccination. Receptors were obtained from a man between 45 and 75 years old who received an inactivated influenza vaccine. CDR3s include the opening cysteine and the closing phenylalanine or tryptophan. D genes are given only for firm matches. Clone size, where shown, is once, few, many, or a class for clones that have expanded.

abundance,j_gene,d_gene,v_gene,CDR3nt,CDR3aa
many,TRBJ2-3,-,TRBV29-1,TGCAGCGTACTCCGGGACACAGATACGCAGTATTTT,CSVLRDTDTQYF
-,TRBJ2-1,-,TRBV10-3,TGTGCCATCGGGGAGAGCTCCTACAATGAGCAGTTCTTC,CAIGESSYNEQFF
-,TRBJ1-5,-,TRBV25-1,TGTGCCAGCAGTAACACCGATCAGCCCCGGCATTTT,CASSNTDQPRHF
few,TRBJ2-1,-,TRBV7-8,TGTGCCAGCAGCTTAGACGCGGGAACCTACAATGAGCAGTTCTTC,CASSLDAGTYNEQFF
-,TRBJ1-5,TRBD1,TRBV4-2,TGTGCCAGCAGCCAAGAACAGGGGGCTCGTCAGCCCCAGCATTTT,CASSQEQGARQPQHF
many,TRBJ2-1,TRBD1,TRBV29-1,TGCAGCGTCGCAGGACAGGACCAATTTTACAATGAGCAGTTCTTC,CSVAGQDQFYNEQFF
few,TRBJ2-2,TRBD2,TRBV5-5,TGTGCCAGCAGCTCGACGGGAGGGTACTCCGGGGAGCTGTTTTTT,CASSSTGGYSGELFF
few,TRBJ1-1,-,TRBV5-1,TGCGCCAGCAGCTTGGGAGACGTTTTTGGTGAAGCTTTCTTT,CASSLGDVFGEAFF
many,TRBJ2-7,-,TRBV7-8,TGTGCCAGCAGCGACCGAGCCCGGTCCTACGAGCAGTACTTC,CASSDRARSYEQYF
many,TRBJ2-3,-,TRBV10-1,TGCGCCAGCAGTCCATGGACAGCCGCTAGCACAGATACGCAGTATTTT,CASSPWTAASTDTQYF
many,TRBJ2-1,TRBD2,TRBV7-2,TGTGCCAGCAGCTTAGCAGGGGGTAGCGGGAGGGCCTTGGAGCAGTTCTTC,CASSLAGGSGRALEQFF
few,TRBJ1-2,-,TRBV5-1,TGCGCCAGCAGCAATGTTATAACGGATGGCTACACCTTC,CASSNVITDGYTF
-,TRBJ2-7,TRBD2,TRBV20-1,TGCAGTGCCCTAAAAAGGACTAGCGGGATTCACTCCTACGAGCAGTACTTC,CSALKRTSGIHSYEQYF
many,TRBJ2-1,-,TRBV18,TGTGCCAGCTCACCACCGTTGGGCTCCAATGAGCAGTTCTTC,CASSPPLGSNEQFF